This passage covers 13 T cell receptor beta chains from one sample sequenced in a study of blood T cell repertoires in COVID-19 (dated by TCRdb to about 2020). The library relied on the immunoSEQ multiplex PCR assay. Not all clones reach the TCRdb copy of this immuneACCESS table, which keeps in-frame sequences only. Checked studies attribute under half of the gap to unresolved V genes and leave the rest unexplained. Here the sample has a few hundred thousand clones; roughly 80% occur a single time. The ten largest make up around 9.3% of the sample. Sequenced: peripheral blood. Receptors were obtained from an elderly woman with acute or convalescent COVID-19.

This clone was seen a single time. The chain couples TRBV3-1 (or the pseudogene TRBV3-2) to TRBJ1-2; a possible D gene is TRBD1 (5 bases). The V gene lost 1 base and the J gene lost 5 bases, with 11 bases spanning the gap. This CDR3 spans 14 amino acids. CDR1 LGHDT and CDR2 YNNKEL come from the germline V gene (reference sequence). CDR3 protein: CASSQGAGRYGYTF. The CDR3, as DNA: TGTGCCAGCAGCCAAGGGGCAGGGAGGTATGGCTACACCTTC.

The rearrangement links TRBV18 to TRBJ2-7; TRBD1 matches 9 bases. The CDR3 has 15 amino acids. Germline V gene lookup returns CDR1 KGHSH and CDR2 LQKENI. This chain's CDR3 is CASSSNSRDRATEFV. In nucleotides, the CDR3 is TGTGCCAGCTCATCCAACTCCCGGGACAGGGCTACGGAATTTGTC.

The chain combines TRBV27 with TRBJ2-7, with 9 bases lining up with TRBD1. Germline CDR1 reads MNHEY; CDR2 reads SMNVEV (reference sequence). CDR3 length: 13 amino acids. Trimming cost V 4 bases and J 5 bases; bases outside gene matches: 3. This CDR3 is CASSSWTGDEQYF. The CDR3 region has the DNA TGTGCCAGCAGTTCCTGGACAGGGGACGAGCAGTACTTC.

This clone was seen only a few times. The rearrangement links TRBV28 to TRBJ2-7; 13 bases line up with TRBD2. The V segment lost 4 bases and the J segment 4 bases; nucleotides outside the gene matches: 7. The CDR3 spans 16 residues. Germline V CDR1 and CDR2: MDHEN, SYDVKM. CDR3 protein: CASSSGGLAGLYEQYF. Here the CDR3 DNA reads TGTGCCAGCAGTTCAGGGGGACTAGCGGGACTGTACGAGCAGTACTTC.

The chain has TRBV5-4 and TRBJ1-4; D gene unclear. The CDR3 spans 15 residues. CDR1 is SGHNT and CDR2 is YYREEE in the germline V gene (reference sequence). V was pared by 0 bases and J by 3 bases, with 9 bases between. The CDR3 loop reads CASSLGGGSNEKLFF. The CDR3 DNA reads as TGTGCCAGCAGCTTGGGAGGTGGTTCTAATGAAAAACTGTTTTTT.

The chain links TRBV19 to TRBJ1-1; D is perhaps TRBD1 (5 bases). CDR1 is LNHDA and CDR2 is SQIVND in the germline V gene (reference sequence). Trimming cost V 2 bases and J 5 bases, with 12 bases left between them. The CDR3 is 14 amino acids. The CDR3 loop is CASSISGAGTEAFF. The CDR3 nucleotides are TGTGCCAGTAGTATAAGTGGGGCTGGAACTGAAGCTTTCTTT.

This chain uses TRBV30 with TRBJ1-1; D remains ambiguous. V dropped 0 bases and J dropped 4 bases, with 9 bases sitting between them. The germline gives CDR1 GTSNPN, CDR2 SVGIG (reference sequence). The CDR3 spans 13 residues. CDR3 in DNA: TGTGCCTGGAGTGTACAACCTGGCACTGAAGCTTTCTTT. Amino acids: CAWSVQPGTEAFF.

The table lists this clone with a count of one. This chain uses TRBV11-2 with TRBJ1-2; D not certain. The CDR3 consists of 13 residues. From germline, CDR1 is SGHAT and CDR2 FQNNGV. Between the trimmed V and J ends, which lost 1 base and 3 bases, there was a span of 6 bases. CDR3 sequence (DNA): TGTGCCAGCAGCTTAGGCGGGGACTATGGCTACACCTTC. Its protein is CASSLGGDYGYTF. Filled out from reference TRBV11-2 and TRBJ1-2, the complete variable domain reads EAGVAQSPRYKIIEKRQSVAFWCNPISGHATLYWYQQILGQGPKLLIQFQNNGVVDDSQLPKDRFSAERLKGVDSTLKIQPAKLEDSAVYLCASSLGGDYGYTFGSGTRLTVV.

This clone was detected a few times. The chain is built from TRBV18 and TRBJ2-3; D is unclear. The V end lost 10 bases, the J end lost 5 bases, and 10 bases lay between the germline ends. The germline CDR1 and CDR2 sequences are KGHSH and LQKENI. The CDR3 runs to 11 residues. CDR3 region: CATHAGDTQYF. CDR3 bases: TGTGCCACCCACGCCGGAGATACGCAGTATTTT. Based on the CDR3 plus reference TRBV18 and TRBJ2-3, the full variable domain is NAGVMQNPRHLVRRRGQEARLRCSPMKGHSHVYWYRQLPEEGLKFMVYLQKENIIDESGMPKERFSAEFPKEGPSILRIQQVVRGDSAAYFCATHAGDTQYFGPGTRLTVL.

As concerns this clone: One end of the junction fails to match germline, which may point to a read error. V usage is TRBV7-7 and J usage is TRBJ2-5; 15 bases match TRBD2. The germline V gene has CDR1 SSHAT and CDR2 FNYEAQ (reference sequence). The CDR3 is 15 amino acids. This chain's CDR3 is CASSPGLAGGETQYF. The CDR3 bases are TGTGCTAGCAGCCCGGGACTAGCGGGAGGAGAGACCCAGTACTTC. The variable domain in full, completed from reference TRBV7-7 and TRBJ2-5, reads GAGVSQSPRYKVTKRGQDVTLRCDPISSHATLYWYQQALGQGPEFLTYFNYEAQPDKSGLPSDRFSAERPEGSISTLTIQRTEQRDSAMYRCASSPGLAGGETQYFGPGTRLLVL.

Here the CDR3 reads CASSKLQTTNEKLFF. In nucleotides, the CDR3 is TGTGCCAGCAGCAAATTACAGACAACTAATGAAAAACTGTTTTTT. The gene calls are TRBV9 and TRBJ1-4; D ambiguous. V gave up 4 bases and J gave up 0 bases, with 10 bases separating them. CDR1 and CDR2 (germline): SGDLS, YYNGEE. The CDR3 contains 15 residues. The full variable domain, rest sourced from reference TRBV9 and TRBJ1-4, is DSGVTQTPKHLITATGQRVTLRCSPRSGDLSVYWYQQSLDQGLQFLIQYYNGEERAKGNILERFSAQQFPDLHSELNLSSLELGDSALYFCASSKLQTTNEKLFFGSGTQLSVL.

This clone was detected once. The chain is built from TRBV10-3 and TRBJ2-7, with a tentative D call TRBD2 (5 bases). The length of the CDR3 is 13 residues. From germline, CDR1 is ENHRY and CDR2 SYGVKD. The V end lost 2 bases, the J end lost 7 bases, and 12 bases lay between the germline ends. CDR3 region: CAISERGEGEQYF. The CDR3 DNA reads as TGTGCCATCAGTGAGCGGGGAGAAGGAGAGCAGTACTTC.

The rearrangement links TRBV6-5 to TRBJ2-1; TRBD2 matches 13 bases. The CDR3 contains 13 residues. Germline V CDR1 and CDR2: MNHEY, SVGAGI. V was clipped by 6 bases and J by 7 bases; unmatched bases: 0. The CDR3 region has the DNA TGTGCCAGCAGACTAGCGGGGGGGAATGAGCAGTTCTTC. This sequence encodes CASRLAGGNEQFF.